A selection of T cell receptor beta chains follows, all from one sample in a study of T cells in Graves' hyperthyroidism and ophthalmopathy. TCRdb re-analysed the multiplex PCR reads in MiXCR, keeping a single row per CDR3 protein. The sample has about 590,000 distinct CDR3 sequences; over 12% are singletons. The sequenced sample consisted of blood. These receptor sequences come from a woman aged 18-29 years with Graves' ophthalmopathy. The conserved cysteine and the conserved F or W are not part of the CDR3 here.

ATSDLGTQY | TRBJ2-5 | TRBV24-1
ASSIRQGEKLF | TRBJ1-4 | TRBV7-6
ASSPGVFDTEAF | TRBJ1-1 | TRBV4-1
ASQAPGLAGVNEQF | TRBJ2-1 | TRBV28
ASSLVSGLYNEQF | TRBJ2-1 | TRBV5-1
ASSIPLGGGYT | TRBJ1-2 | TRBV19
SVGGQGPLYTQY | TRBJ2-3 | TRBV29-1
ASSPHQGAGELF | TRBJ2-2 | TRBV6-1
ASSFSRLSYEQY | TRBJ2-7 | TRBV11-1
ASSPWTGFYEQY | TRBJ2-7 | TRBV12-3/TRBV12-4
SAGTGVNTEAF | TRBJ1-1 | TRBV20-1
ASSPDRIEQF | TRBJ2-1 | TRBV5-1
ASSPFANTEAF | TRBJ1-1 | TRBV12-3/TRBV12-4
ASSLAPGPNYEQY | TRBJ2-7 | TRBV7-8
SAVSPGTGGETQY | TRBJ2-5 | TRBV20-1
ASSQDHVQGAYGYT | TRBJ1-2 | TRBV4-2
ASSLRPSSYNEQF | TRBJ2-1 | TRBV11-3
ASSARGLAGSNTGELF | TRBJ2-2 | TRBV12-3/TRBV12-4
ASRRTGGNEQY | TRBJ2-7 | TRBV12-3/TRBV12-4
AWSGGRGLTGELF | TRBJ2-2 | TRBV30
ATSDTRGDSYEQY | TRBJ2-7 | TRBV24-1
ASSPPVDGERTDTQY | TRBJ2-3 | TRBV9
ASRVAGRNAGELF | TRBJ2-2 | TRBV6-1
ASSQDRKQGSYGYT | TRBJ1-2 | TRBV4-3
ASSTGWEAGGGREKLF | TRBJ1-4 | TRBV7-2
ASSGRQHPFYNSPLH | TRBJ1-6 | TRBV2
ASSYSISRNTYSGANVLT | TRBJ2-6 | TRBV6-2/TRBV6-3
SASSGPQETQY | TRBJ2-5 | TRBV20-1
ASSVGGGPYNEQF | TRBJ2-1 | TRBV9
ASSLALGGAAGELF | TRBJ2-2 | TRBV7-9
ASSFGGASGIREQY | TRBJ2-7 | TRBV7-7